The next 21 T cell receptor beta chains were all read from a single sample in a study of low-dose radiotherapy and immunotherapy resistance in tumors. Alpha and beta chains were covered, as first-strand cDNA relied on TRAV- and TRBV-specific primers. With a constant-region primer and a V-primer adapter, TCRs were subjected to roughly 18 PCR cycles of amplification. TCRdb used MiXCR to reprocess the reads, holding one entry per CDR3 protein. This table holds around 17,000 distinct CDR3 sequences, around 70% found once. Receptors originate from a human donor with advanced metastatic prostate, ovarian, gallbladder or colorectal cancer (not recorded which). This table probably holds off-target reads from a library built for another chain.

A few counts support this clonotype. The V gene is TRBV12-3 or TRBV12-4, the J gene TRBJ2-1, with D perhaps matching TRBD2 (6 bases). The V and J ends lost 3 bases and 9 bases respectively, with 12 bases between them. The CDR3 is 13 amino acids. CDR3 in DNA: TGTGCCAGCAGTTTGCGGGGCGAGGGTGAGCAGTTCTTC. This encodes CASSLRGEGEQFF.

The rearrangement joins TRBV6-1 to TRBJ2-7, with TRBD1 matching 11 bases. The CDR3 is 14 amino acids. The germline V gene encodes CDR1 MNHNS and CDR2 SASEGT. V lost 6 bases to trimming and J lost 4 bases; unmatched junction nucleotides: 5. Here the CDR3 reads CASSRDRGIYEQYF. The CDR3 DNA follows: TGTGCCAGCAGCCGGGACAGGGGGATATACGAGCAGTACTTC.

This chain uses TRBV11-2 with TRBJ2-7; D possibly corresponds to TRBD1 (6 bases). Germline CDR1 is SGHAT and CDR2 is FQNNGV. Trimming took off 7 bases at V and 0 bases at J, with 13 bases between the two ends. The CDR3 has 14 amino acids. CDR3 coding DNA: TGTGCCAGCACCGTCACAGGGAGCTCCTACGAGCAGTACTTC. Its protein is CASTVTGSSYEQYF.

The chain is built from TRBV5-4 and TRBJ2-3; 9 nucleotides line up with TRBD2. V lost 4 bases, J lost 4 bases, and 7 bases stayed unmatched. Germline assignment: CDR1 SGHNT and CDR2 YYREEE (reference sequence). This CDR3 comprises 15 residues. CDR3 DNA: TGTGCCAGCAGCGGCCATGGCGGGAGGGCAGATACGCAGTATTTT. It encodes CASSGHGGRADTQYF. Using reference TRBV5-4 and TRBJ2-3 for the parts outside the CDR3, the full variable domain is ETGVTQSPTHLIKTRGQQVTLRCSSQSGHNTVSWYQQALGQGPQFIFQYYREEENGRGNFPPRFSGLQFPNYSSELNVNALELDDSALYLCASSGHGGRADTQYFGPGTRLTVL.

This clonotype was detected once. Here the CDR3 DNA reads TGTGCCGCACGAAGGGACAGGGCAAGCACAGATACGCAGTATTTT. Translation gives CAARRDRASTDTQYF. The chain employs TRBV6-2 or TRBV6-3 and TRBJ2-3; 9 nucleotides match TRBD1. CDR3 size: 15 residues. The ends lost 11 bases at V and 0 bases at J; junction bases unmatched: 9. CDR1 MNHEY and CDR2 SVGEGT come from the germline V gene.

The chain combines TRBV10-3 with TRBJ2-2, with TRBD2 identical over 9 bases. The CDR3 extends over 16 amino acids. With V trimmed by 6 bases and J by 0 bases, 5 bases remained unmatched. Germline V lookup: CDR1 ENHRY, CDR2 SYGVKD. CDR3 nucleotide sequence: TGTGCCATCAGGACTAGCGGAAAGGCGAACACCGGGGAGCTGTTTTTT. The encoded protein is CAIRTSGKANTGELFF.

The chain couples TRBV12-3 or TRBV12-4 to TRBJ2-6; 11 positions match TRBD1. This CDR3 region has 20 residues. The junction had 10 bases not matched to a gene; V was cut back by 3 bases and J by 0 bases. Written as DNA, the CDR3 is TGTGCCAGCAGTTTTGGGGTCTGGGACAGGGGGTTCTCTGGGGCCAACGTCCTGACTTTC. It specifies CASSFGVWDRGFSGANVLTF.

This clonotype appeared a few times. The CDR3 loop reads CASSVGLVHTGELFF. DNA of the CDR3: TGTGCCAGCAGCGTAGGACTAGTTCACACCGGGGAGCTGTTTTTT. This sequence joins TRBV9 and TRBJ2-2; a possible D gene is TRBD2 (6 bases). The CDR3 runs to 15 residues. V lost 0 bases to trimming and J lost 3 bases, with 9 bases between them. Germline loops: CDR1 SGDLS, CDR2 YYNGEE.

This rearrangement joins TRBV6-2 or TRBV6-3 to TRBJ2-7; D tentatively fits TRBD1 or TRBD2 (5 bases each). Judging by the DNA end, TRBJ2-1 fits better; the J call may be wrong. The germline V gene has CDR1 MNHEY and CDR2 SVGEGT. CDR3 length equals 16 residues. The CDR3 bases are TGTGCCAGCAGTTACTCGACCGGGGCCGCCTACAATGAGCAGTTCTTC. It codes for CASSYSTGAAYNEQFF.

J is TRBJ2-7 and V is TRBV6-5; 7 bases align to TRBD1. Germline V CDR1 and CDR2: MNHEY, SVGAGI. The CDR3 is made up of 14 amino acids. The ends lost 5 bases at V and 0 bases at J; junction bases unmatched: 4. The CDR3 sequence is CASSPGTVSYEQYF. In DNA, the CDR3 is TGTGCCAGCAGTCCTGGGACAGTCTCCTACGAGCAGTACTTC.

This clonotype was counted only a few times. The chain joins TRBV3-1 to TRBJ1-5; D is ambiguous. The length of the CDR3 is 15 residues. V lost 0 bases to trimming and J lost 5 bases, with 11 bases between them. Germline lookup yields CDR1 LGHDT and CDR2 YNNKEL (reference sequence). The CDR3 nucleotides read TGTGCCAGCAGCCAAGATCTGGGTACGCATCAGCCCCAGCATTTT. It translates to CASSQDLGTHQPQHF.

The chain combines TRBV27 with TRBJ2-7; TRBD2 aligns across 12 bases. Germline-derived CDR1 and CDR2 are MNHEY and SMNVEV (reference sequence). This CDR3 comprises 13 residues. Trimming cost V 6 bases and J 6 bases; bases outside gene matches: 3. The CDR3 DNA reads TGTGCCAGCAGCAAGGGACTAGCGGGCGAGCAGTACTTC. Residues: CASSKGLAGEQYF.

The rearrangement links TRBV12-3 or TRBV12-4 to TRBJ2-1, with 7 positions matching TRBD2. The CDR3 has 15 amino acids. The trim removed 6 bases at V and 3 bases at J, leaving 8 bases unmatched. The CDR3 spells CASSTNQRDYNEQFF. In DNA, the CDR3 is TGTGCCAGCAGCACGAACCAGCGGGACTACAATGAGCAGTTCTTC.

The chain employs TRBV7-9 and TRBJ2-3; D gene unclear. V was shortened by 3 bases and J by 4 bases, with 2 bases between the two germline ends. Germline-derived CDR1 and CDR2 are SEHNR and FQNEAQ (reference sequence). The CDR3 is made up of 11 amino acids. The CDR3 is CASSFADTQYF. In DNA, the CDR3 is TGTGCCAGCAGCTTTGCAGATACGCAGTATTTT.

The V and J genes are TRBV28 and TRBJ2-2; 10 bases agree with TRBD1. Trimming took 6 bases from V and 7 from J; bases not matched to a gene: 5. The CDR3 contains 14 residues. Germline CDR1 and CDR2: MDHEN and SYDVKM. This CDR3 reads CASRTGGAVGELFF. CDR3 sequence (DNA): TGTGCCAGCAGGACAGGGGGCGCGGTCGGGGAGCTGTTTTTT.

The chain recombines TRBV2 with TRBJ2-3; TRBD2 agrees at 8 bases. The ends lost 6 bases at V and 0 bases at J; junction bases unmatched: 8. Germline V gives CDR1 SNHLY, CDR2 FYNNEI. There are 16 residues in the CDR3. DNA for the CDR3: TGTGCCAGCAGGGCTAAAGCGGGAGCGAGCACAGATACGCAGTATTTT. This translates into CASRAKAGASTDTQYF.

This chain joins TRBV27 and TRBJ2-1; 12 nucleotides line up with TRBD2. The CDR3 is made up of 16 amino acids. In germline, CDR1 is MNHEY, CDR2 SMNVEV (reference sequence). J gave up 3 bases and V 0 bases, and 0 bases lay outside the gene matches. The CDR3 coding sequence is TGTGCCAGCAGTTTATCGACTAGCGGGGGCTACAATGAGCAGTTCTTC. It translates to CASSLSTSGGYNEQFF.

The chain joins TRBV29-1 to TRBJ2-7; D is tentatively TRBD1 or TRBD2 (5 bases each). Germline values: CDR1 SQVTM, CDR2 ANQGSEA. This CDR3 is 12 amino acids long. Trimming left V 6 bases short and J 3 bases short, with 12 bases between. The CDR3 is CSVGPQVYEQYF. CDR3 bases: TGCAGCGTGGGACCCCAGGTCTACGAGCAGTACTTC.

A few counts support this clonotype. V gene TRBV6-1 combines with J gene TRBJ2-2; no definite D call. Germline V CDR1 and CDR2: MNHNS, SASEGT. Trimming removed 8 bases from V and 4 bases from J, with 11 bases in between. There are 13 residues in the CDR3. The CDR3 DNA reads TGTGCCAGCTCGCAGGCGAGCACCGGGGAGCTGTTTTTT. Translation gives CASSQASTGELFF.

The chain couples TRBV19 to TRBJ2-3, with D possibly TRBD1 on 6 matching bases. CDR1 is LNHDA and CDR2 is SQIVND in the germline V gene (reference sequence). The ends were cut back, 8 bases at V and 0 bases at J, with 15 bases in the middle. The CDR3 has 15 amino acids. The chain's CDR3 is CASAQGPTSTDTQYF. The CDR3, as DNA: TGTGCCAGTGCCCAGGGGCCTACTAGCACAGATACGCAGTATTTT.

CDR3 DNA sequence: TGTGCCAGCAGCCAAGATAGCAGCCTTAATGAAAAACTGTTTTTT. As protein: CASSQDSSLNEKLFF. The chain has TRBV3-1 and TRBJ1-4, with D hard to call. The ends were cut back, 0 bases at V and 4 bases at J, with 9 bases in the middle. Germline lookup yields CDR1 LGHDT and CDR2 YNNKEL (reference sequence). CDR3 length: 15 amino acids.